The rows below give T cell receptor beta chains drawn from one sample of a study of cytomegalovirus exposure and HLA in healthy donors. TCRdb's copy holds only in-frame clones and misses some; the assay was immunoSEQ multiplex PCR. The sample holds over 85,000 clones; about 85% are singletons and the top ten take approximately 3.7%. Sequencing used PBMCs. The receptors shown here come from a female donor in good health and CMV-seropositive. Both conserved end residues are part of each CDR3. A D gene is named only where the DNA matches it firmly. Clone size, where shown, is once, few, many, or a class for clones that have expanded.

clone size | D gene | J gene | V gene | CDR3 length | CDR3 protein | CDR3 DNA
- | TRBD2 | TRBJ2-1 | TRBV27 | 16 | CASSLGGSGSGGEQFF | TGTGCCAGCAGCTTGGGGGGCTCGGGTAGCGGGGGGGAGCAGTTCTTC
- | - | TRBJ2-7 | TRBV4-1 | 15 | CASSQGGLGSWEQYF | TGCGCCAGCAGCCAAGGAGGACTTGGATCGTGGGAGCAGTACTTC
few | TRBD1 | TRBJ1-2 | TRBV9 | 15 | CASSVRTGGSYGYTF | TGTGCCAGCAGCGTCCGGACAGGGGGGAGCTATGGCTACACCTTC
- | TRBD1 | TRBJ2-1 | TRBV9 | 15 | CASSLRTGGYNEQFF | TGTGCCAGCAGCCTCAGGACAGGGGGCTACAATGAGCAGTTCTTC
- | TRBD1 | TRBJ2-1 | TRBV9 | 15 | CASSLTGGGGNEQFF | TGTGCCAGCAGTTTGACAGGGGGGGGTGGGAATGAGCAGTTCTTC
- | TRBD1 | TRBJ2-7 | TRBV27 | 14 | CASSFQGAIDEQYF | TGTGCCAGCAGTTTCCAGGGGGCTATCGACGAGCAGTACTTC
- | - | TRBJ2-7 | TRBV30 | 15 | CARSPRLAPLYEQYF | TGTGCCCGATCCCCCAGGCTAGCGCCCCTCTACGAGCAGTACTTC
- | - | TRBJ1-1 | TRBV7-9 | 12 | CASRAGNTEAFF | TGTGCGTCGCGGGCGGGGAACACTGAAGCTTTCTTT
- | - | TRBJ2-2 | TRBV7-7 | 13 | CASSLTSTGELFF | TGTGCTAGCAGCCTGACTAGCACCGGGGAGCTGTTTTTT
- | - | TRBJ1-1 | TRBV28 | 12 | CASSMEVTEAFF | TGTGCCAGCAGTATGGAGGTAACTGAAGCTTTCTTT
- | - | TRBJ2-7 | TRBV30 | 13 | CACRPAGTYEQYF | TGTGCCTGCCGGCCGGCGGGGACCTACGAGCAGTACTTC
- | - | TRBJ2-6 | TRBV7-2 | 18 | CASSLVRGQGSGANVLTF | TGTGCCAGCAGCTTAGTCCGTGGGCAGGGCTCTGGGGCCAACGTCCTGACTTTC
- | TRBD1 | TRBJ2-4 | TRBV28 | 15 | CASSEVGTVKNIQYF | TGTGCCAGCAGTGAAGTGGGGACAGTGAAAAACATTCAGTACTTC
- | TRBD1 | TRBJ1-6 | TRBV6-1 | 14 | CASSTGGAGSPLHF | TGTGCCAGCAGTACAGGGGGCGCAGGTTCACCCCTCCACTTT